The 24 T cell receptor beta chains given below trace back to one sample, sequenced in a study of control samples from healthy donors and cancer patients. Data came from immunoSEQ multiplex PCR; TCRdb stores just in-frame clones and leaves some out. The sample lists over 40,000 clones, more than 70% occurring once. Specimen: PBMCs. The receptor source for this set is a man aged 50 to 59 with head and neck cancer.

The V call is TRBV7-3, the J call TRBJ2-2, with no clear D. CDR3 length: 17 residues. V lost 1 base and J lost 0, with 12 bases in between. Looked up from germline, CDR1 is SGHTA and CDR2 is FQGTGA. This chain's CDR3 is CASSLIGGIANTGELFF. The CDR3 region has the DNA TGTGCCAGCAGCTTAATAGGTGGAATTGCGAACACCGGGGAGCTGTTTTTT.

This sequence joins TRBV11-2 and TRBJ1-1; D gene uncertain. The CDR3 length is 12 residues. The V gene's germline CDR1 is SGHAT and CDR2 FQNNGV. Trimming shortened V by 5 bases and J by 1 base, and 5 bases separated the two germline ends. The CDR3 DNA reads as TGTGCCAGCAGCAAGGGGAACACTGAAGCTTTCTTT. This translates into CASSKGNTEAFF.

This rearrangement joins TRBV5-6 to TRBJ2-5, with D maybe TRBD2 (5 bases). V lost 5 bases and J 6 bases, leaving 20 bases between the germline ends. The V gene's germline CDR1 is SGHDT and CDR2 YYEEEE. The CDR3 runs 15 residues. The DNA of the CDR3 is TGTGCCAGCAGTCCGGAGGTGCAGAGGGTAAAGACCCAGTACTTC. This gives the protein CASSPEVQRVKTQYF.

There are a few counts of this clone. The CDR3 loop is CASTPTRDREHEQYF. CDR3 in DNA: TGTGCCAGCACCCCCACCCGGGACAGGGAGCACGAGCAGTACTTC. The chain links TRBV7-9 to TRBJ2-7, with 9 bases that match TRBD1. There are 15 residues in the CDR3. V was clipped by 7 bases and J by 5 bases; unmatched bases: 12. Germline V lookup: CDR1 SEHNR, CDR2 FQNEAQ (reference sequence).

The V gene is TRBV5-1, the J gene TRBJ1-1; no reliable D call. V was shortened by 0 bases and J by 1 base, with 10 bases between the two germline ends. The germline gives CDR1 SGHRS, CDR2 YFSETQ. This CDR3 region has 15 residues. CDR3: CASSLVVPGNTEAFF. Here the CDR3 DNA reads TGCGCCAGCAGCTTGGTAGTTCCAGGGAACACTGAAGCTTTCTTT.

J is TRBJ2-5 and V is TRBV6-5, with D possibly being TRBD2 (6 bases). CDR3 size: 15 residues. The V gene lost 6 bases and the J gene lost 3 bases, with 17 bases spanning the gap. Germline V gives CDR1 MNHEY, CDR2 SVGAGI. This CDR3 is CASSLLPGTEETQYF. The CDR3 region has the DNA TGTGCCAGCAGCCTCCTCCCCGGGACTGAAGAGACCCAGTACTTC.

The J gene is TRBJ1-2, the V gene TRBV27, with D possibly matching TRBD1 (6 bases). The CDR3 totals 16 residues. The germline gives CDR1 MNHEY, CDR2 SMNVEV (reference sequence). Deletions cut 6 bases from V and 2 bases from J, with 19 bases between. In DNA, the CDR3 is TGTGCCAGCAGCCCAATCGGGGGGCGAGGGAACTATGGCTACACCTTC. Amino acids: CASSPIGGRGNYGYTF.

This clone was detected once. The CDR3 region has the DNA TGTGCCAGCAGTCAGAACAGGGTTGAAGCTTTCTTT. It translates to CASSQNRVEAFF. The chain carries TRBV12-3 or TRBV12-4 and TRBJ1-1; possibly TRBD1 for D (6 bases). The CDR3 sequence is 12 residues long. The V and J ends lost 5 bases and 7 bases respectively, with 11 bases between them.

This sequence joins TRBV4-3 and TRBJ2-7; perhaps TRBD1 as D (5 bases). The CDR3 covers 13 residues. Trimming shortened V by 0 bases and J by 5 bases, and 8 bases separated the two germline ends. Germline loops: CDR1 LGHNA, CDR2 YSLEER. The CDR3 DNA follows: TGCGCCAGCAGCCAAGATGCAGGGCACGAGCAGTACTTC. Amino acid sequence: CASSQDAGHEQYF.

This chain joins TRBV18 and TRBJ2-2; D might be TRBD1 (6 bases). CDR3 length: 14 amino acids. V was trimmed by 3 bases and J by 8 bases, leaving 13 bases between them. The germline V gene has CDR1 KGHSH and CDR2 LQKENI. CDR3 in DNA: TGTGCCAGCTCACCGGGACACACTTCGGGGGAGCTGTTTTTT. Amino acids: CASSPGHTSGELFF.

This chain uses TRBV9 with TRBJ2-1; D gene ambiguous. This CDR3 region has 15 residues. The germline gives CDR1 SGDLS, CDR2 YYNGEE. The germline V and J ends were trimmed by 3 bases and 0 bases, with 10 bases remaining between them. CDR3 DNA: TGTGCCAGCAGCGCCTCGGTCAGCTCCTACAATGAGCAGTTCTTC. Translated, it gives CASSASVSSYNEQFF.

J is TRBJ2-5 and V is TRBV2; possibly TRBD1 for D (5 bases). CDR1 and CDR2 (germline): SNHLY, FYNNEI. CDR3 length: 15 residues. Trimming cost V 1 base and J 1 base, with 10 bases left between them. CDR3 sequence (DNA): TGTGCCAGCAGTGAAGGGGGCCACTTCCAAGAGACCCAGTACTTC. Protein: CASSEGGHFQETQYF.

V usage is TRBV28 and J usage is TRBJ1-5; perhaps TRBD1 as D (5 bases). The germline V gene encodes CDR1 MDHEN and CDR2 SYDVKM. The CDR3 runs to 13 residues. With 7 bases removed from V and 8 bases from J, the gap between germline ends came to 15 bases. In DNA, the CDR3 is TGTGCCAGCACCCAGGGTGGAGTGAAGCCCCAGCATTTT. Translation gives CASTQGGVKPQHF.

The chain links TRBV5-4 to TRBJ1-2, with 7 bases identical to TRBD1. V dropped 6 bases and J dropped 7; count of bases not matched to a gene: 21. Germline CDR1 SGHNT, CDR2 YYREEE (reference sequence). CDR3 length equals 17 residues. The CDR3 DNA follows: TGTGCCAGCACCATTGACAGGGAAAAATACATGGGGTCTGGCTACACCTTC. It is translated as CASTIDREKYMGSGYTF.

This rearrangement joins TRBV9 to TRBJ2-3; TRBD2 agrees at 10 bases. The CDR3 totals 14 residues. Germline V gene sequence: CDR1 SGDLS, CDR2 YYNGEE. V dropped 0 bases and J dropped 5; count of bases not matched to a gene: 0. The CDR3 loop is CASSVGTSGDTQYF. The CDR3 DNA is TGTGCCAGCAGCGTAGGGACTAGCGGAGATACGCAGTATTTT.

In regard to this clone: Distinct nucleotide sequences in the sample also encode this CDR3. CDR3 nucleotides: TGTGCCAGCAGCCAACGGGGAACCTACGAGCAGTACTTC. Its translation: CASSQRGTYEQYF. This sequence joins TRBV3-1 (or the pseudogene TRBV3-2) and TRBJ2-7; D perhaps matches TRBD2 (5 bases). There are 13 residues in the CDR3. Germline values: CDR1 LGHDT, CDR2 YNNKEL (reference sequence). V was shortened by 2 bases and J by 2 bases, with 7 bases between the two germline ends.

This clone was observed a few times. The CDR3 sequence is CASSQDTFSYEQYF. The CDR3, as DNA: TGTGCCAGCAGCCAAGATACCTTCTCCTACGAGCAGTACTTC. V and J are TRBV4-2 and TRBJ2-7, with D uncertain. With 0 bases removed from V and 0 bases from J, the gap between germline ends came to 6 bases. The CDR3 consists of 14 residues. Germline V lookup: CDR1 LGHNA, CDR2 YNFKEQ.

V is TRBV10-3 and J is TRBJ2-1; no clear D. V gave up 11 bases and J gave up 1 base, with 9 bases separating them. The germline V gene has CDR1 ENHRY and CDR2 SYGVKD. This CDR3 has 12 amino acids. CDR3 region: CAAAESYNEQFF. Here the CDR3 DNA reads TGTGCCGCCGCGGAATCCTACAATGAGCAGTTCTTC.

In its sample, this clone was seen a few times. The chain combines TRBV5-4 with TRBJ1-1; D gene ambiguous. Trimming cost V 2 bases and J 5 bases, with 7 bases left between them. The CDR3 loop spans 12 amino acids. CDR1 is SGHNT, CDR2 YYREEE, per germline (reference sequence). The CDR3 sequence is CASSFGGTEAFF. In nucleotides, the CDR3 is TGTGCCAGCAGCTTTGGAGGGACTGAAGCTTTCTTT.

J is TRBJ2-5 and V is TRBV12-3 or TRBV12-4; D unclear. This CDR3 is 13 amino acids long. The V end was cut by 5 bases, the J end by 2 bases, with 9 bases between. The CDR3: CASSEWAQETQYF. Here the CDR3 DNA reads TGTGCCAGCAGTGAGTGGGCACAAGAGACCCAGTACTTC.

V is TRBV18 and J is TRBJ1-2; 7 bases are a match to TRBD1. There are 17 residues in the CDR3. J was trimmed by 0 bases and V by 3 bases; bases with no gene match: 10. From germline, CDR1 is KGHSH and CDR2 LQKENI. The CDR3 bases are TGTGCCAGCTCACCCGTCTTGGTCCAGGGGGCTAACTATGGCTACACCTTC. It encodes CASSPVLVQGANYGYTF.

The gene calls are TRBV28 and TRBJ2-1; 13 bases agree with TRBD2. Trimming took 8 bases from V and 4 from J; bases not matched to a gene: 11. The CDR3 is 17 residues long. Germline-derived CDR1 and CDR2 are MDHEN and SYDVKM. CDR3: CASRPGGTSGVYNEQFF. The CDR3 coding sequence is TGTGCCAGCCGCCCGGGGGGGACTAGCGGGGTTTACAATGAGCAGTTCTTC.

The genes are TRBV12-2 and TRBJ2-3; the table's D gene call, TRBD2, was not cross checked with the DNA. TRBV12-2 is given as a pseudogene. This CDR3 has 19 amino acids. The CDR3 region is CASRPGLAGGDPGTDTQYF. CDR3 coding DNA: TGTGCAAGTCGCCCGGGACTAGCGGGAGGTGATCCAGGCACAGATACGCAGTATTTT.

The chain uses TRBV5-1 and TRBJ2-7; no clear D gene. Between the trimmed V and J ends, which lost 4 bases and 1 base, there was a span of 15 bases. The length of the CDR3 is 15 residues. Per germline, CDR1 SGHRS and CDR2 YFSETQ. The CDR3 nucleotides are TGCGCCAGCAGCCCACGGCAGTTTACTTCCTACGAGCAGTACTTC. This gives the protein CASSPRQFTSYEQYF.